This is a list of T cell receptor beta chains from one sample in a study of blood T cells in healthy people across ages. TCRdb re-analysed the 5' RACE reads in MiXCR, keeping a single row per CDR3 protein. The sample holds roughly 1 million distinct CDR3 sequences; almost 25% are singletons and the top ten take about 0.69%. The same data also went into a second study, on T cells of mothers and their children.

The sample consisted of blood. The receptors shown here come from a girl aged 2-9 years in good health. The CDR3 runs from the conserved cysteine through the conserved F or W. The D gene is left open where the match is weak. A row's size may be missing; if present it is once, few, many or a size class.

TRBJ1-2,TRBV2,few,.,TGTGCCAGCACCGACTACTACACCAACATCAACTACACCTTC,CASTDYYTNINYTF
TRBJ1-1,TRBV7-3,few,.,TGTGCCAGCAGCTTAATAAGGGCAGGGGTAGTTTTCTTT,CASSLIRAGVVFF
TRBJ2-5,TRBV4-3,few,.,TGCGCCAGCAGCCAAGAAGGTGGGAACCAAGAGACCCAGTACTTC,CASSQEGGNQETQYF
TRBJ2-5,TRBV6-2/TRBV6-3,few,.,TGTGCCAGCAGTTACGGGACTGTGGTGGCGACCCAGTACTTC,CASSYGTVVATQYF
TRBJ2-5,TRBV14,.,TRBD2,TGTGCCAGCAGCCTAGCGGGGGGCGTCCTGAGCGAGACCCAGTACTTC,CASSLAGGVLSETQYF
TRBJ2-2,TRBV12-3/TRBV12-4,few,.,TGTGCCAGCAGTTCTCGGGGCGGGGAGCTGTTTTTT,CASSSRGGELFF
TRBJ2-1,TRBV11-2,few,.,TGTGCCAGCAGCTGGACGGGGAATGAGCAGTTCTTC,CASSWTGNEQFF
TRBJ2-7,TRBV7-3,.,.,TGTGCCAGCAGCTTAACACCCCTTGGAGAGCAGTACTTC,CASSLTPLGEQYF
TRBJ1-2,TRBV13,few,TRBD1,TGTGCCAGCAGCGGGGTCAGGGACAGGCTCTATGGCTACACCTTC,CASSGVRDRLYGYTF
TRBJ2-6,TRBV9,.,TRBD1,TGTGCCAGCAGCTCCCAGGACAGGGCACCAGGGGCCAACGTCCTGACTTTC,CASSSQDRAPGANVLTF